Listed here are 28 T cell receptor beta chains from one sample, sequenced in a study of blood T cell repertoires in COVID-19. Some clones are missing from TCRdb's copy, which holds only in-frame ones; the method was immunoSEQ multiplex PCR. This sample has some 340,000 clones, with around 85% found just once. Sequencing was performed on peripheral blood. Receptors originate from a woman between 18 and 30 years old with acute or convalescent COVID-19.

The CDR3 loop is CASSFRQGVETQYF. CDR3 sequence (DNA): TGTGCCAGCAGCTTCAGACAGGGGGTAGAGACCCAGTACTTC. V is TRBV5-4 and J is TRBJ2-5; TRBD1 matches 9 bases. V shed 2 bases, J shed 4 bases, and the junction held 3 bases outside the gene matches. The germline CDR1 and CDR2 sequences are SGHNT and YYREEE (reference sequence). CDR3 length: 14 residues.

The V gene is TRBV27, the J gene TRBJ1-6; D possibly corresponds to TRBD1 (5 bases). The ends were cut back, 4 bases at V and 6 bases at J, with 16 bases in the middle. Germline CDR1 is MNHEY and CDR2 is SMNVEV (reference sequence). This CDR3 region has 16 residues. CDR3 DNA sequence: TGTGCCAGCAGTTCCCCGGAGACAGAAAGTAATTCACCCCTCCACTTT. Amino acids: CASSSPETESNSPLHF.

The chain has TRBV19 and TRBJ1-2; D possibly corresponds to TRBD1 (5 bases). Germline assignment: CDR1 LNHDA and CDR2 SQIVND (reference sequence). Trimming stripped 3 bases from V and 4 bases from J, with 12 bases between. CDR3 length equals 14 residues. CDR3 loop: CASSIPQGLYGYTF. CDR3 in DNA: TGTGCCAGTAGTATCCCTCAGGGTCTCTATGGCTACACCTTC.

The gene calls are TRBV27 and TRBJ2-3; 10 bases match TRBD2. CDR1 and CDR2 (germline): MNHEY, SMNVEV (reference sequence). Losses at the gene ends were 7 bases for V and 3 bases for J; bases not matched to a gene: 10. This CDR3 comprises 16 residues. The CDR3 protein is CASITSSGSSTDTQYF. The CDR3, as DNA: TGTGCCAGCATCACCTCTAGCGGGAGTTCAACAGATACGCAGTATTTT.

The chain combines TRBV5-1 with TRBJ1-2; 7 bases agree with TRBD1. CDR1 is SGHRS, CDR2 YFSETQ, per germline. V lost 1 base and J lost 7; bases outside the gene matches: 7. The CDR3 has 14 residues. CDR3 region: CASSLYRGVGGYTF. The CDR3 bases are TGCGCCAGCAGCTTGTACAGGGGCGTAGGTGGCTACACCTTC. The whole variable domain, filled in from reference TRBV5-1 and TRBJ1-2, reads KAGVTQTPRYLIKTRGQQVTLSCSPISGHRSVSWYQQTPGQGLQFLFEYFSETQRNKGNFPGRFSGRQFSNSRSEMNVSTLELGDSALYLCASSLYRGVGGYTFGSGTRLTVV.

In its sample, this clone was seen a few times. V usage is TRBV4-1 and J usage is TRBJ1-2; D remains ambiguous. Deletions cut 4 bases from V and 0 bases from J, with 15 bases between. This CDR3 is built from 16 residues. Germline V lookup: CDR1 MGHRA, CDR2 YSYEKL. DNA for the CDR3: TGCGCCAGCAGCCTGTGGTACGCTAGAGCTAACTATGGCTACACCTTC. The encoded protein is CASSLWYARANYGYTF.

The V gene is TRBV5-1, the J gene TRBJ2-7; 7 nucleotides agree with TRBD2. Germline CDR1 and CDR2: SGHRS and YFSETQ. V shed 0 bases, J shed 0 bases, and the junction held 6 bases outside the gene matches. This CDR3 contains 16 residues. Here the CDR3 DNA reads TGCGCCAGCAGCTTGGCGGGGGGACGGAACTCCTACGAGCAGTACTTC. This translates into CASSLAGGRNSYEQYF.

The V call is TRBV11-2, the J call TRBJ1-5, with D uncertain. This CDR3 is 13 amino acids long. V was pared by 0 bases and J by 9 bases, with 9 bases between. Germline CDR1 reads SGHAT; CDR2 reads FQNNGV. CDR3: CASSLDPVMPQHF. The CDR3 nucleotides read TGTGCCAGCAGCTTAGACCCCGTTATGCCCCAGCATTTT. Full variable domain (missing parts from reference TRBV11-2 and TRBJ1-5): EAGVAQSPRYKIIEKRQSVAFWCNPISGHATLYWYQQILGQGPKLLIQFQNNGVVDDSQLPKDRFSAERLKGVDSTLKIQPAKLEDSAVYLCASSLDPVMPQHFGDGTRLSIL.

This chain uses TRBV4-2 with TRBJ1-5; D call uncertain. The length of the CDR3 is 14 residues. V was pared by 0 bases and J by 4 bases, with 7 bases between. The germline V gene encodes CDR1 LGHNA and CDR2 YNFKEQ. CDR3 sequence reads: CASSQDHPNQPQHF. For the CDR3, the DNA is TGTGCCAGCAGCCAAGATCATCCAAATCAGCCCCAGCATTTT.

In this sample, this clone turned up once. The chain couples TRBV7-2 to TRBJ1-3; the match to TRBD1 covers 9 bases. Germline CDR1 SGHTA, CDR2 FQGNSA. The CDR3 runs to 15 residues. Trimming took 5 bases from V and 4 from J; bases not matched to a gene: 6. The CDR3 is CASSISQGAGNTIYF. As DNA, the CDR3 is TGTGCCAGCAGCATATCACAGGGGGCGGGAAACACCATATATTTT.

This sequence joins TRBV28 and TRBJ2-1, with a possible D match to TRBD1 (6 bases). Trimming cost V 6 bases and J 5 bases, with 17 bases left between them. The V gene's germline CDR1 is MDHEN and CDR2 SYDVKM. The CDR3 totals 15 residues. CDR3 residues: CASSSPGTRDNEQFF. CDR3 DNA sequence: TGTGCCAGCAGCAGTCCCGGGACAAGGGACAATGAGCAGTTCTTC.

The rearrangement joins TRBV21-1 to TRBJ1-1; the listed D gene, TRBD1, was not tested against the DNA. TRBV21-1 is flagged as a pseudogene. The CDR3 spans 22 residues. The CDR3, as DNA: TGTGCCAGCAGCAAAACGTGTGGGACAGGGCGACCCCTCTACCTCATGAACACTGAAGCTTTCTTT. Translated: CASSKTCGTGRPLYLMNTEAFF.

The CDR3 loop is CASSPLPRGGVTDTQYF. As DNA, the CDR3 is TGTGCCAGCTCACCGCTCCCGCGGGGGGGAGTCACAGATACGCAGTATTTT. The chain joins TRBV18 to TRBJ2-3, with 9 bases aligning to TRBD2. Per germline, CDR1 KGHSH and CDR2 LQKENI. CDR3 length: 17 residues. J gave up 2 bases and V 3 bases, and 9 bases lay outside the gene matches.

As DNA, the CDR3 is TGTGCCAGCAGTCAACAGGGAATCTTATACGAGCAGTACTTC. This gives the protein CASSQQGILYEQYF. The chain carries TRBV27 and TRBJ2-7, with D possibly matching TRBD1 (6 bases). In germline, CDR1 is MNHEY, CDR2 SMNVEV (reference sequence). The CDR3 has 14 residues. Trimming took 5 bases from V and 4 from J, leaving 15 bases between them.

The V and J genes are TRBV11-1 and TRBJ2-1; D is perhaps TRBD1 (5 bases). V gave up 0 bases and J gave up 12 bases, with 6 bases separating them. The germline V gene encodes CDR1 SGHAT and CDR2 FQDESV (reference sequence). The CDR3 is 11 amino acids. Here the CDR3 reads CASSLATVQFF. DNA for the CDR3: TGTGCCAGCAGCTTAGCGACAGTGCAGTTCTTC.

A note on this clone: The junction differs from germline at one of its ends, possibly a read error. Within the sample, other DNA sequences also encode this same CDR3. The V call is TRBV5-1, the J call TRBJ2-7; 13 nucleotides agree with TRBD2. The germline CDR1 and CDR2 sequences are SGHRS and YFSETQ. The CDR3 contains 17 residues. The CDR3 spells CASSPGLAGPSTYEQYF. CDR3 DNA: TGCGCCAGCAGCCCGGGACTAGCGGGACCTTCGACCTACGAGCAGTACTTT.

The CDR3 sequence is CASSPRQTYNEQFF. The CDR3 bases are TGTGCCAGCAGCCCGAGACAGACTTACAATGAGCAGTTCTTC. This rearrangement joins TRBV5-6 to TRBJ2-1; possible D gene TRBD1, 5 bases. This CDR3 region has 14 residues. CDR1 is SGHDT, CDR2 YYEEEE, per germline. V lost 4 bases and J 4 bases, leaving 12 bases between the germline ends.

This clone is a singleton in its sample. The V gene is TRBV5-6, the J gene TRBJ1-2, with 7 positions matching TRBD1. V trimming: 4 bases; J trimming: 6 bases; junction bases outside the gene matches: 3. CDR1 SGHDT and CDR2 YYEEEE come from the germline V gene. This CDR3 contains 12 residues. In DNA, the CDR3 is TGTGCCAGCAGCCCCGGGACAGATGGCTACACCTTC. Translated, it gives CASSPGTDGYTF.

This clone occurred once. The chain recombines TRBV10-2 with TRBJ2-7; D not certain. V lost 4 bases and J 2 bases, leaving 6 bases between the germline ends. The CDR3 consists of 12 residues. Germline CDR1 is WSHSY and CDR2 is SAAADI. CDR3 coding DNA: TGCGCCAGCAGTGTTCAGGCCTACGAGCAGTACTTC. This codes for CASSVQAYEQYF.

The genes are TRBV5-1 and TRBJ2-7; TRBD1 agrees at 8 bases. There are 15 residues in the CDR3. V gave up 5 bases and J gave up 2 bases; unmatched junction bases: 9. Germline CDR1 and CDR2: SGHRS and YFSETQ. The CDR3 is CASSTRTGRTYEQYF. The CDR3 coding sequence is TGCGCCAGCAGTACCCGGACAGGGCGAACCTACGAGCAGTACTTC. Supplemented by reference TRBV5-1 and TRBJ2-7, the full variable domain reads KAGVTQTPRYLIKTRGQQVTLSCSPISGHRSVSWYQQTPGQGLQFLFEYFSETQRNKGNFPGRFSGRQFSNSRSEMNVSTLELGDSALYLCASSTRTGRTYEQYFGPGTRLTVT.

This chain joins TRBV7-3 and TRBJ1-2, with D maybe TRBD1 (5 bases). The V gene's germline CDR1 is SGHTA and CDR2 FQGTGA. Between the trimmed V and J ends, which lost 5 bases and 6 bases, there was a span of 13 bases. The CDR3 is 13 residues long. The CDR3 region has the DNA TGTGCCAGCAGCCCCCAGCGGGGGAATGGCTACACCTTC. The encoded protein is CASSPQRGNGYTF.

This clone appeared once. This chain joins TRBV19 and TRBJ2-1; D is possibly TRBD2 (5 bases). Looked up from germline, CDR1 is LNHDA and CDR2 is SQIVND (reference sequence). V was clipped by 5 bases and J by 4 bases, with 9 bases between them. The CDR3 has 13 amino acids. The DNA of the CDR3 is TGTGCCAGTAGTTCCCCGGGATACAATGAGCAGTTCTTC. Translating it yields CASSSPGYNEQFF.

The rearrangement joins TRBV30 to TRBJ2-7; the match to TRBD2 covers 15 bases. Per the germline V gene, CDR1 is GTSNPN and CDR2 is SVGIG (reference sequence). The CDR3 contains 17 residues. The trim removed 4 bases at V and 1 base at J, leaving 8 bases unmatched. CDR3 nucleotide sequence: TGTGCCTGGACTGGACTAGCGGGGGGGCCAACGTCCTACGAGCAGTACTTC. This encodes CAWTGLAGGPTSYEQYF.

This chain's CDR3 is CASSLATSGGGGDEQFF. The CDR3 region has the DNA TGTGCCAGCAGCCTTGCGACTAGCGGGGGGGGAGGAGATGAGCAGTTCTTC. The rearrangement joins TRBV3-1 (or the pseudogene TRBV3-2) to TRBJ2-1; 14 bases agree with TRBD2. The junction had 10 bases not matched to a gene; V was cut back by 4 bases and J by 8 bases. The CDR3 loop spans 17 amino acids. Germline V gene sequence: CDR1 LGHDT, CDR2 YNNKEL (reference sequence).

This chain connects TRBV20-1 to TRBJ1-2; possible D gene TRBD1, 5 bases. V lost 3 bases to trimming and J lost 5 bases, with 16 bases between them. CDR1 and CDR2 (germline): DFQATT, SNEGSKA (reference sequence). The CDR3 runs 14 residues. DNA of the CDR3: TGCAGTGCTAGTGCGGTTCCGGGGGTTTATGGCTACACCTTC. It is translated as CSASAVPGVYGYTF.

The rearrangement links TRBV4-2 to TRBJ2-2, with D hard to call. CDR1 and CDR2 from the germline V gene are LGHNA and YNFKEQ. Trimming shortened V by 1 base and J by 3 bases, and 3 bases separated the two germline ends. The CDR3 is made up of 13 amino acids. The CDR3: CASSQADTGELFF. CDR3 in DNA: TGTGCCAGCAGCCAAGCGGACACCGGGGAGCTGTTTTTT.

This clone was observed a single time. The CDR3 bases are TGTGCCAGCAGCCGAGGACTCTTAACCCAGACCCAGTACTTC. It yields the protein CASSRGLLTQTQYF. V usage is TRBV5-6 and J usage is TRBJ2-5; possibly TRBD2 for D (5 bases). The germline gives CDR1 SGHDT, CDR2 YYEEEE. V was clipped by 4 bases and J by 6 bases, with 16 bases between them. This CDR3 contains 14 residues.

V and J are TRBV6-5 and TRBJ2-1; D is unresolved. The CDR3 length is 12 residues. Trimming stripped 2 bases from V and 8 bases from J, with 7 bases between. Germline V gene data show CDR1 as MNHEY and CDR2 as SVGAGI. CDR3 bases: TGTGCCAGCAGTTACACAGTACATGAGCAGTTCTTC. Protein: CASSYTVHEQFF.